The next 29 T cell receptor beta chains were all read from a single sample in a study of blood T cell repertoires in COVID-19 (dated by TCRdb to 2020 to 2021). The receptor library was made with the immunoSEQ multiplex PCR assay. What TCRdb holds here is the immuneACCESS table cut down to in-frame rearrangements. Part of the clones is not present; checked against another copy, under half of the missing clones reflect an unresolved V gene, and the others are unexplained. In this sample the table shows a few hundred thousand clones, roughly nine tenths of which occur a single time. In total, the top ten clones hold over 0.7% of the sample. The sequencing input was PBMCs or T cells enriched from blood (not recorded which). These receptor sequences come from a woman aged 35 to 49 who had been exposed to COVID-19.

V and J are TRBV2 and TRBJ1-2; 7 positions agree with TRBD1. Germline loops: CDR1 SNHLY, CDR2 FYNNEI. V was pared by 5 bases and J by 5 bases, with 8 bases of the junction left unmatched. This CDR3 is 14 amino acids long. CDR3 protein: CASSPSDRIYGYTF. DNA of the CDR3: TGTGCCAGCAGTCCCTCGGACAGGATATATGGCTACACCTTC.

The V call is TRBV10-3, the J call TRBJ2-7; 10 nucleotides agree with TRBD1. Germline V CDR1 and CDR2: ENHRY, SYGVKD. V was clipped by 3 bases and J by 3 bases; unmatched bases: 2. This CDR3 has 14 amino acids. This chain's CDR3 is CAISDGTGVYEQYF. As DNA, the CDR3 is TGTGCCATCAGTGATGGGACAGGGGTCTACGAGCAGTACTTC.

V and J are TRBV7-8 and TRBJ1-2, with 9 bases aligning to TRBD1. Germline CDR1 and CDR2: SGHVS and FQNEAQ. The CDR3 covers 16 residues. V shed 5 bases, J shed 1 base, and the junction held 8 bases outside the gene matches. The CDR3 protein is CASSPRTGANNYGYTF. The CDR3 region has the DNA TGTGCCAGCAGCCCCCGGACAGGGGCGAATAACTATGGCTACACCTTC.

This clone was counted a single time. V usage is TRBV6-5 and J usage is TRBJ1-3; D not resolved. The ends were cut back, 5 bases at V and 8 bases at J, with 16 bases in the middle. CDR1 MNHEY and CDR2 SVGAGI come from the germline V gene. The CDR3 runs to 14 residues. In nucleotides, the CDR3 is TGTGCCAGCAGTCCCCTGGCCGGGGAGTACACCATATATTTT. Encoded protein: CASSPLAGEYTIYF.

The rearrangement uses TRBV5-4 and TRBJ2-1, with 8 bases lining up with TRBD2. The CDR3 has 15 residues. With 1 base clipped from V and 7 bases from J, the junction kept 7 bases outside the gene matches. Germline CDR1 and CDR2: SGHNT and YYREEE (reference sequence). This CDR3 reads CASSLSGTGGNEQFF. CDR3 DNA sequence: TGTGCCAGCAGCTTGTCTGGGACGGGGGGGAATGAGCAGTTCTTC.

In its sample, this clone was seen once. J is TRBJ2-4 and V is TRBV7-2, with D tentatively TRBD2 (5 bases). In germline, CDR1 is SGHTA, CDR2 FQGNSA. Between the trimmed V and J ends, which lost 0 bases and 6 bases, there was a span of 12 bases. The CDR3 runs to 15 residues. CDR3 amino acids: CASSLARAGSNIQYF. The CDR3 coding sequence is TGTGCCAGCAGCTTAGCGCGGGCGGGTTCAAACATTCAGTACTTC.

V is TRBV6-2 or TRBV6-3 and J is TRBJ2-7; 12 nucleotides line up with TRBD2. This CDR3 has 15 residues. The germline V gene encodes CDR1 MNHEY and CDR2 SVGEGT. J lost 2 bases, V lost 5 bases, and 4 bases had no gene match. CDR3 nucleotide sequence: TGTGCCAGCAGTCCAAGACTAGCGGGAGCCTACGAGCAGTACTTC. It is translated as CASSPRLAGAYEQYF.

The chain uses TRBV5-1 and TRBJ1-2, with 10 positions matching TRBD1. V dropped 4 bases and J dropped 6; count of bases not matched to a gene: 9. This CDR3 has 15 amino acids. Germline loops: CDR1 SGHRS, CDR2 YFSETQ. This CDR3 is CASSLVGTGDDGYTF. DNA for the CDR3: TGCGCCAGCAGCCTGGTTGGGACAGGGGATGATGGCTACACCTTC.

This sequence joins TRBV7-8 and TRBJ1-6, with 8 nucleotides matching TRBD1. The CDR3 loop spans 14 amino acids. Germline trimming cut 5 bases from V and 7 bases from J; bases unmatched to any gene: 4. Germline loops: CDR1 SGHVS, CDR2 FQNEAQ. In nucleotides, the CDR3 is TGTGCCAGCAGCGGGGACAGGCACAATTCACCCCTCCACTTT. Translating it yields CASSGDRHNSPLHF.

This chain links TRBV7-3 with TRBJ1-5; 8 nucleotides match TRBD1. Germline loops: CDR1 SGHTA, CDR2 FQGTGA. Losses at the gene ends were 4 bases for V and 6 bases for J; bases not matched to a gene: 8. CDR3 length: 15 amino acids. CDR3 loop: CASSYGQGRSQPQHF. The CDR3 DNA sequence: TGTGCCAGCAGCTATGGACAGGGTCGGAGTCAGCCCCAGCATTTT. Supplemented by reference TRBV7-3 and TRBJ1-5, the full variable domain reads GAGVSQTPSNKVTEKGKYVELRCDPISGHTALYWYRQSLGQGPEFLIYFQGTGAADDSGLPNDRFFAVRPEGSVSTLKIQRTERGDSAVYLCASSYGQGRSQPQHFGDGTRLSIL.

The sample holds one count of this clone. V is TRBV12-3 or TRBV12-4 and J is TRBJ1-2; D is perhaps TRBD1 (6 bases). Trimming pared 3 bases from V and 8 bases from J, leaving 13 bases between. CDR3 length equals 13 residues. The chain's CDR3 is CASSLTSDSGYTF. Here the CDR3 DNA reads TGTGCCAGCAGTTTGACTTCGGACAGCGGCTACACCTTC.

The rearrangement links TRBV5-1 to TRBJ1-1; TRBD1 matches 8 bases. The CDR3 is 13 amino acids. V gave up 5 bases and J gave up 4 bases; unmatched junction bases: 4. Germline V gene sequence: CDR1 SGHRS, CDR2 YFSETQ. The CDR3 here is CASSFGQGTEAFF. The CDR3 nucleotides are TGCGCCAGCAGTTTTGGACAGGGCACTGAAGCTTTCTTT.

The rearrangement joins TRBV5-1 to TRBJ2-3, with TRBD2 matching 12 bases. The CDR3 contains 17 residues. In germline, CDR1 is SGHRS, CDR2 YFSETQ. The J segment lost 0 bases and the V segment lost 0 bases, leaving 2 bases of the junction unmatched. CDR3 sequence: CASSLEGTSGSTDTQYF. The CDR3 nucleotides are TGCGCCAGCAGCTTGGAAGGGACTAGCGGGAGCACAGATACGCAGTATTTT.

This clone appeared a single time. V usage is TRBV5-1 and J usage is TRBJ1-1; 10 bases fit TRBD1. Germline lookup yields CDR1 SGHRS and CDR2 YFSETQ. There are 18 residues in the CDR3. J lost 0 bases, V lost 2 bases, and 10 bases had no gene match. CDR3: CASSFLYRQGAMNTEAFF. DNA for the CDR3: TGCGCCAGCAGCTTCCTCTATAGACAGGGGGCCATGAACACTGAAGCTTTCTTT.

This rearrangement joins TRBV25-1 to TRBJ1-2; D is ambiguous. V lost 4 bases and J lost 4, with 7 bases in between. Germline V gene sequence: CDR1 MGHDK, CDR2 SYGVNS. The length of the CDR3 is 12 residues. The chain's CDR3 is CASSGNSYGYTF. The DNA of the CDR3 is TGTGCCAGCAGTGGCAACTCCTATGGCTACACCTTC.

V gene TRBV6-2 or TRBV6-3 combines with J gene TRBJ2-7; D possibly corresponds to TRBD2 (6 bases). Germline-derived CDR1 and CDR2 are MNHEY and SVGEGT. Trimming shortened V by 4 bases and J by 5 bases, and 18 bases separated the two germline ends. This CDR3 has 15 amino acids. CDR3 residues: CASSSILERANEQYF. CDR3 bases: TGTGCCAGCAGTTCCATCCTTGAGCGGGCGAACGAGCAGTACTTC.

The chain has TRBV20-1 and TRBJ2-7, with TRBD2 identical over 7 bases. Trimming at V came to 3 bases and at J to 0 bases, leaving 11 bases not matched to a gene. CDR3 length: 16 residues. CDR1 is DFQATT and CDR2 is SNEGSKA in the germline V gene (reference sequence). CDR3 sequence: CSASDLRSGNSYEQYF. The DNA for the CDR3 is TGCAGTGCTAGTGACCTTCGAAGCGGGAACTCCTACGAGCAGTACTTC.

The gene calls are TRBV19 and TRBJ2-5; TRBD1 matches 7 bases. The CDR3 covers 13 residues. Germline loops: CDR1 LNHDA, CDR2 SQIVND (reference sequence). J gave up 2 bases and V 5 bases, and 2 bases lay outside the gene matches. This CDR3 is CASSPQGQETQYF. In DNA, the CDR3 is TGTGCCAGTAGTCCACAGGGGCAAGAGACCCAGTACTTC.

The V call is TRBV29-1, the J call TRBJ1-1; maybe TRBD1 (5 bases). The V and J ends lost 5 bases and 2 bases respectively, with 9 bases between them. The CDR3 covers 12 residues. Germline V gene lookup returns CDR1 SQVTM and CDR2 ANQGSEA. In DNA, the CDR3 is TGCAGCGTTCTCTGGGGCAACACTGAAGCTTTCTTT. Translation gives CSVLWGNTEAFF.

V usage is TRBV3-1 (or the pseudogene TRBV3-2) and J usage is TRBJ1-1; the match to TRBD1 covers 9 bases. The CDR3 covers 14 residues. The germline V gene encodes CDR1 LGHDT and CDR2 YNNKEL (reference sequence). Trimming removed 6 bases from V and 4 bases from J; junction bases left unmatched: 6. CDR3 region: CASRHRGRSTEAFF. In DNA form, the CDR3 reads TGTGCCAGCAGGCACAGGGGGCGCAGCACTGAAGCTTTCTTT.

The chain combines TRBV23-1 with TRBJ1-6; tentative D call: TRBD1 (6 bases). TRBV23-1 falls under the ORF class, with uncertain function. The V gene lost 6 bases and the J gene lost 8 bases, with 14 bases spanning the gap. The CDR3 extends over 14 amino acids. The CDR3 nucleotides are TGCGCCAGCAGCCCTGGACAGTCGCATTCACCCCTCCACTTT. Protein product: CASSPGQSHSPLHF.

CDR3 in amino acids: CASSWTISGSPLHF. The CDR3 DNA follows: TGTGCCAGCAGCTGGACCATTTCGGGGTCACCCCTCCACTTT. The chain couples TRBV7-3 to TRBJ1-6; D call uncertain. Germline V gene data show CDR1 as SGHTA and CDR2 as FQGTGA. V was clipped by 4 bases and J by 10 bases, with 14 bases between them. CDR3 length: 14 amino acids.

This clone was seen just once. This chain uses TRBV27 with TRBJ1-6; D may be TRBD1 (6 bases). Germline CDR1 MNHEY, CDR2 SMNVEV (reference sequence). The V end lost 4 bases, the J end lost 9 bases, and 10 bases lay between the germline ends. The CDR3 is 13 amino acids. CDR3 sequence reads: CASSSLGGSPLHF. The CDR3 coding sequence is TGTGCCAGCAGTTCCCTAGGGGGTTCACCCCTCCACTTT.

The chain links TRBV18 to TRBJ1-3; D perhaps matches TRBD1 (5 bases). Germline-derived CDR1 and CDR2 are KGHSH and LQKENI. The CDR3 sequence is 15 residues long. V lost 2 bases and J lost 4, with 12 bases in between. The chain's CDR3 is CASSPVPGLGNTIYF. The CDR3, as DNA: TGTGCCAGCTCACCAGTTCCAGGGCTAGGAAACACCATATATTTT.

V gene TRBV7-9 combines with J gene TRBJ1-2; tentative D call: TRBD1 (5 bases). Germline CDR1 SEHNR, CDR2 FQNEAQ (reference sequence). This CDR3 region has 12 residues. Trimming stripped 1 base from V and 8 bases from J, with 8 bases between. The CDR3 loop reads CASSLGTSGYTF. The CDR3 DNA sequence: TGTGCCAGCAGCTTAGGGACATCCGGCTACACCTTC.

The chain links TRBV6-5 to TRBJ2-7; 11 nucleotides align to TRBD1. V shed 11 bases, J shed 3 bases, and the junction held 6 bases outside the gene matches. The CDR3 sequence is 13 residues long. Germline V gene sequence: CDR1 MNHEY, CDR2 SVGAGI. CDR3 coding DNA: TGTGCCGCCCGAGGGACAGGGGGCTACGAGCAGTACTTC. Protein: CAARGTGGYEQYF.

The CDR3 reads CASSPRSFSGNTIYF. Here the CDR3 DNA reads TGTGCCAGCAGCCCGCGGAGCTTCTCTGGAAACACCATATATTTT. The V gene is TRBV3-1 (or the pseudogene TRBV3-2), the J gene TRBJ1-3; D unresolved. This CDR3 has 15 residues. Per germline, CDR1 LGHDT and CDR2 YNNKEL (reference sequence). Trimming pared 4 bases from V and 0 bases from J, leaving 10 bases between.

The CDR3 DNA reads as TGTGCCATCACTCCGGACAGGCCTATGAACACTGAAGCTTTCTTT. Translated: CAITPDRPMNTEAFF. The chain has TRBV10-3 and TRBJ1-1; 7 bases are shared with TRBD1. This CDR3 has 15 amino acids. Per germline, CDR1 ENHRY and CDR2 SYGVKD. V gave up 7 bases and J gave up 0 bases; unmatched junction bases: 8.

This sequence joins TRBV19 and TRBJ2-5, with D possibly matching TRBD1 (6 bases). V lost 3 bases and J 6 bases, leaving 17 bases between the germline ends. Germline V lookup: CDR1 LNHDA, CDR2 SQIVND (reference sequence). This CDR3 is 15 amino acids long. In nucleotides, the CDR3 is TGTGCCAGTAGTATGGGGGCAGGGAATATAAAGACCCAGTACTTC. It yields the protein CASSMGAGNIKTQYF.